This entry is about one TCR beta chain. This CDR3 comprises 13 residues. The V and J ends lost 3 bases and 5 bases, in that order; junction bases with no gene match: 4. The germline CDR1 and CDR2 sequences are MDHEN and SYDVKM. The data belong to a study of identifying expanded T cells in peripheral blood. Repertoires were generated with immunoSEQ multiplex PCR, while TCRdb's copy carries only in-frame clones and drops some. The table shows around 99,000 clones, with roughly 90% occurring only once. The clonotype comes from a person between 18 and 69 years old in good health. Input material: blood. This chain connects TRBV28 to TRBJ2-7, with TRBD2 identical over 7 bases. DNA for the CDR3: TGTGCCAGCAGTTTGCCCAGCGGGAACGAGCAGTACTTC. This codes for CASSLPSGNEQYF.